This entry describes one TCR beta chain. The antigen remains undetermined. This CDR3 region has 14 residues. Trimming pared 5 bases from V and 2 bases from J, leaving 10 bases between. CDR1 is ENHRY, CDR2 SYGVKD, per germline. Profiling relied on immunoSEQ multiplex PCR, and the TCRdb table lists in-frame clones only, not all of them. The table has about 11,000 clones, approximately 64% seen once. The sample belongs to a study of tumor-infiltrating lymphocytes in localized non-small cell lung cancer. Overall study: Resected tumor was paired with non-adjacent uninvolved lung from the same patient.

Findings and limits, study-wide: T-cell fraction did not differ between immunotypes IM1 and IM2. Not all patients were TCR sequenced, owing to tissue quantity. Tumor T-cell fraction from TCR sequencing was not associated with recurrence-free survival (p = 0.61).

The sequencing input was lung tumor tissue. The source of this sequence is a human donor with non-small cell lung cancer. This chain links TRBV10-3 with TRBJ2-1; D might be TRBD2 (6 bases). The CDR3 bases are TGTGCCATCAGTAGCGGGCCACCCTACAATGAGCAGTTCTTC. Protein: CAISSGPPYNEQFF.